The 5 T cell receptor beta chains below come from one sample, sequenced in a study of cytomegalovirus exposure and HLA in healthy donors. Repertoires were generated with immunoSEQ multiplex PCR, while TCRdb's copy carries only in-frame clones and drops some. Counted here are under 250,000 clones, about 90% occurring once; the ten biggest clones make up around 13%. Sequencing used PBMCs. The source is a man younger than 35 in good health and CMV-seropositive.

The chain is built from TRBV7-9 and TRBJ1-2, with 8 bases identical to TRBD1. With 4 bases clipped from V and 3 bases from J, the junction kept 16 bases outside the gene matches. This CDR3 has 18 residues. Per germline, CDR1 SEHNR and CDR2 FQNEAQ (reference sequence). CDR3 DNA: TGTGCCAGCAGCTCAAAACGGACAGGGTCCGACTCTTACTATGGCTACACCTTC. Translating gives CASSSKRTGSDSYYGYTF.

This rearrangement joins TRBV7-8 to TRBJ1-2; D perhaps matches TRBD1 (5 bases). The CDR3 has 14 residues. V dropped 4 bases and J dropped 5 bases, with 14 bases sitting between them. Germline values: CDR1 SGHVS, CDR2 FQNEAQ. CDR3 amino acids: CASSSVGLGYGYTF. CDR3 nucleotides: TGTGCCAGCAGCTCTGTGGGACTCGGATATGGCTACACCTTC.

The chain links TRBV19 to TRBJ2-2, with D perhaps TRBD2 (6 bases). Trimming pared 5 bases from V and 4 bases from J, leaving 17 bases between. The CDR3 has 16 amino acids. Germline CDR1 and CDR2: LNHDA and SQIVND (reference sequence). The CDR3 nucleotides read TGTGCCAGTAGTCCGTGGGGGGTGATGGGCACCGGGGAGCTGTTTTTT. Its translation is CASSPWGVMGTGELFF.

This clone turned up a few times. V is TRBV6-5 and J is TRBJ2-7; 9 nucleotides align to TRBD2. CDR1 and CDR2 from the germline V gene are MNHEY and SVGAGI. This CDR3 spans 14 amino acids. J lost 6 bases, V lost 0 bases, and 3 bases had no gene match. CDR3 DNA sequence: TGTGCCAGCAGTTACTCTAGCGGGAGCTTCGAGCAGTACTTC. As protein: CASSYSSGSFEQYF.

The chain joins TRBV28 to TRBJ2-3; D assignment may be TRBD1 or TRBD2 (5 bases each). Germline CDR1 MDHEN, CDR2 SYDVKM. The CDR3 runs 13 residues. Trimming pared 6 bases from V and 8 bases from J, leaving 15 bases between. The CDR3 DNA follows: TGTGCCAGCAGCCAAGGGACCGCCGGTACGCAGTATTTT. Protein product: CASSQGTAGTQYF. Full variable domain (remainder filled in from reference TRBV28 and TRBJ2-3): DVKVTQSSRYLVKRTGEKVFLECVQDMDHENMFWYRQDPGLGLRLIYFSYDVKMKEKGDIPEGYSVSREKKERFSLILESASTNQTSMYLCASSQGTAGTQYFGPGTRLTVL.